This T cell receptor beta chain was captured by sequencing in a study of T cell responses to AZD1222 COVID-19 vaccine. The CDR3 consists of 20 residues. Trimming removed 4 bases from V and 0 bases from J; junction bases left unmatched: 12. Germline-derived CDR1 and CDR2 are KGHDR and SFDVKD. Some clones are missing from TCRdb's copy, which holds only in-frame ones; the method was immunoSEQ multiplex PCR. Among approximately 80,000 clones listed, roughly nine tenths were seen once. Study-level results: A rise in Spike-specific TCR breadth and depth followed two AZD1222 doses. Every sample of the repertoires postdated the peak T cell response.

In regard to this clone: Its antigen is not identified.

J is TRBJ1-6 and V is TRBV24-1; 9 positions agree with TRBD1. This clonotype originated in an adult in good health. Here the sequenced sample was peripheral blood, taken on day 0 of AZD1222 vaccination. CDR3: CATSEPGQGDRGSYNSPLHF. In nucleotides, the CDR3 is TGTGCCACCAGTGAGCCGGGACAGGGTGATCGGGGCTCCTATAATTCACCCCTCCACTTT.